The sequence of this T cell receptor (beta chain) was determined in a study of T cell responses to AZD1222 COVID-19 vaccine. Germline CDR1 and CDR2: LGHDT and YNNKEL (reference sequence). V lost 1 base, J lost 11 bases, and 20 bases lay in between. The CDR3 is 15 residues long. Sequenced by immunoSEQ multiplex PCR; TCRdb stores in-frame clones only, minus some. The table has over 130,000 clones, roughly nine tenths seen once. This specimen was peripheral blood, taken 28 days after the second AZD1222 dose. V gene TRBV3-1 (or the pseudogene TRBV3-2) combines with J gene TRBJ1-1; tentatively, D is TRBD1 (5 bases). The receptor's source is an adult who received the AZD1222 COVID-19 vaccine. CDR3 nucleotides: TGTGCCAGCAGCCAAGCACTTCGGGACTCCATGCGGGCTTTCTTT. As protein: CASSQALRDSMRAFF.